This T cell receptor (beta chain) was profiled in a study of T cells in Graves' hyperthyroidism and ophthalmopathy. This clonotype was counted at least ten times. The CDR3 totals 12 residues. Between the trimmed V and J ends, which lost 1 base and 6 bases, there was a span of 6 bases. Germline-derived CDR1 and CDR2 are SGHAT and FQNNGV. Amplified TCR beta CDR3 regions derived from RNA transcripts. In the first-round RT-PCR of the TCR CDR3, the HTBI primer set was used. TCRdb used MiXCR to reprocess the multiplex PCR reads, holding one entry per CDR3 protein. The table records about 380,000 distinct CDR3 sequences, roughly 20% of them present only once.

The sample was blood. The receptor comes from a man aged 18 to 29 with Graves' ophthalmopathy. The chain links TRBV11-2 to TRBJ1-2, with D possibly TRBD1 on 5 matching bases. CDR3 amino acids: CASSLVTDGYTF. CDR3 DNA sequence: TGTGCCAGCAGCTTAGTGACAGATGGCTACACCTTC.